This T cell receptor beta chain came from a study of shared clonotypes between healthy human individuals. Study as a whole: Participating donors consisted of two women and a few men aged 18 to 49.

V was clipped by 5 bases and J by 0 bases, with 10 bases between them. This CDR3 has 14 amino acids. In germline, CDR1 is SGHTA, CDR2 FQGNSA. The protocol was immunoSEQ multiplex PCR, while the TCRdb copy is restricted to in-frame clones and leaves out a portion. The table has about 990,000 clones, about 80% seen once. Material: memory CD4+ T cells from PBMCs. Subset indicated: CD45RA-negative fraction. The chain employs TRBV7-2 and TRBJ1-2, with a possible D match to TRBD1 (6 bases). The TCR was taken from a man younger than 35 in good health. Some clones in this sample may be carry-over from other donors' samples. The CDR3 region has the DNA TGTGCCAGCAGCGCACACAGGGCTAACTATGGCTACACCTTC. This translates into CASSAHRANYGYTF.